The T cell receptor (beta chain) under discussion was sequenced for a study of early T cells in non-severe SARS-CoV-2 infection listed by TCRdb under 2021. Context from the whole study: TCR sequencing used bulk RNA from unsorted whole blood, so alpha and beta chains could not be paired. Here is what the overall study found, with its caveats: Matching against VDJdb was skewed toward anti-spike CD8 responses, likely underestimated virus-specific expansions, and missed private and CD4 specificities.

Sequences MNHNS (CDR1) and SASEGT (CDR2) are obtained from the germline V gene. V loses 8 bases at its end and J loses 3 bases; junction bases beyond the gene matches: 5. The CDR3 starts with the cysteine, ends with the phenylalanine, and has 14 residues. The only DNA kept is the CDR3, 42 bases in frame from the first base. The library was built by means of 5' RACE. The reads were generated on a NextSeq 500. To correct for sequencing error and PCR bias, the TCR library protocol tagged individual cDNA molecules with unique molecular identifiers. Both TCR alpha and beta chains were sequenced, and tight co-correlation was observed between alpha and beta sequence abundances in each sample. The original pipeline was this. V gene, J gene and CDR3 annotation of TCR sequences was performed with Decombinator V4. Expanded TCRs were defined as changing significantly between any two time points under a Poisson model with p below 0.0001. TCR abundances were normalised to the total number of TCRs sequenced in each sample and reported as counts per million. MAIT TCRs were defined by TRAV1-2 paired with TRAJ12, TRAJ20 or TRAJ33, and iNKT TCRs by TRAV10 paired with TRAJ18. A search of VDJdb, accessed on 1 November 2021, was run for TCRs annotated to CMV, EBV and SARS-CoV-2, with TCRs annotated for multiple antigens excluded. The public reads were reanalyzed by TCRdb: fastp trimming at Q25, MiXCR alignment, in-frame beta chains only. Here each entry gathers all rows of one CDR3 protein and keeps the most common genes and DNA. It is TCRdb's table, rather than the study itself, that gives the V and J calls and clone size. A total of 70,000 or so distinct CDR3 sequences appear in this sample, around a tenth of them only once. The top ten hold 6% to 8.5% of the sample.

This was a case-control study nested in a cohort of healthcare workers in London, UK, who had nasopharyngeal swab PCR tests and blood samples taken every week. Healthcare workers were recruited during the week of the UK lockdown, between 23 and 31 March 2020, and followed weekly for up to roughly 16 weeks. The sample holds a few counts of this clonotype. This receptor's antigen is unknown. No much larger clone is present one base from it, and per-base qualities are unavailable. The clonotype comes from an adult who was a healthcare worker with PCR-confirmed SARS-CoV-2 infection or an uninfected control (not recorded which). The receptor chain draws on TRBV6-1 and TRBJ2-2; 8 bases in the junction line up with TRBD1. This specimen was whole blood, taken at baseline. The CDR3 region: CASLYRGDTGELFF. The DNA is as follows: TGTGCCAGCCTCTACAGGGGGGACACCGGGGAGCTGTTTTTT.